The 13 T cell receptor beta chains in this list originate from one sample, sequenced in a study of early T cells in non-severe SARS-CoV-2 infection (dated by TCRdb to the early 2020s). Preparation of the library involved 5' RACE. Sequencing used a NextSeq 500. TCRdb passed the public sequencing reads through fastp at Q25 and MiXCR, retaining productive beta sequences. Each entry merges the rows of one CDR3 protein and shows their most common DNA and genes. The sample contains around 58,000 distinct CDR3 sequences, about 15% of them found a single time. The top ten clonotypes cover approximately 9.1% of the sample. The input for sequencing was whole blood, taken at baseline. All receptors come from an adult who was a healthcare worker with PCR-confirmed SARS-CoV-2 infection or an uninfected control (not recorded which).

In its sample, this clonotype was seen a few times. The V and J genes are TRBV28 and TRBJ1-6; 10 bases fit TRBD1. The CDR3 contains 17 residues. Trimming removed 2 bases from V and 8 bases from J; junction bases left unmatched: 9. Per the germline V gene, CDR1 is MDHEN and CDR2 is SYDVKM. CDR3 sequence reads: CASSLPLTGGSDSPLHF. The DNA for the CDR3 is TGTGCCAGCAGTTTACCCCTGACAGGGGGCTCCGATTCACCCCTCCACTTT.

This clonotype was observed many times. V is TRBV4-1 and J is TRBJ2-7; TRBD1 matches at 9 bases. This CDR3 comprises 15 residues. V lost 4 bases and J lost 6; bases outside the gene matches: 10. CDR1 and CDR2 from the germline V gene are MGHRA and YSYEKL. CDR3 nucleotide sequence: TGCGCCAGCAGCCTGGGAGGACAGGGGTTGGGCGAGCAGTACTTC. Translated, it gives CASSLGGQGLGEQYF.

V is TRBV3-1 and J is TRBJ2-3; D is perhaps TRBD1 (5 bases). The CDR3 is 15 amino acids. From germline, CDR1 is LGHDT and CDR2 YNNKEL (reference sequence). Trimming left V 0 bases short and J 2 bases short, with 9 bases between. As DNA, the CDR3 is TGTGCCAGCAGCCAAGATCCGGACAACACAGATACGCAGTATTTT. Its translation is CASSQDPDNTDTQYF.

CDR3 nucleotides: TGTGCCAGCCCCCGAAGGGGGAGACCAAGCGGGACCGGGGAGCTGTTTTTT. Its protein is CASPRRGRPSGTGELFF. The chain couples TRBV28 to TRBJ2-2; D is perhaps TRBD1 or TRBD2 (6 bases each). The CDR3 extends over 17 amino acids. Germline CDR1 reads MDHEN; CDR2 reads SYDVKM. Trimming left V 8 bases short and J 5 bases short, with 24 bases between.

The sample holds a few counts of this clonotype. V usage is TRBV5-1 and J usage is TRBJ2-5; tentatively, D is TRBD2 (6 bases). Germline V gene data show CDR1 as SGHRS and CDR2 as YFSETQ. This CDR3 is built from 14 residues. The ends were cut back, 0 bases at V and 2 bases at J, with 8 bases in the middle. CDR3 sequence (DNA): TGCGCCAGCAGCTTGGGGACTATACAAGAGACCCAGTACTTC. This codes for CASSLGTIQETQYF.

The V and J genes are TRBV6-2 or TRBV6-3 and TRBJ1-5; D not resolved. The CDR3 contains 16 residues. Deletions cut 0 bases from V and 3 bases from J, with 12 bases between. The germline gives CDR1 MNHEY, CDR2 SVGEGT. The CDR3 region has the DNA TGTGCCAGCAGTTACTCCAAGGGAGGTTACAATCAGCCCCAGCATTTT. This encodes CASSYSKGGYNQPQHF.

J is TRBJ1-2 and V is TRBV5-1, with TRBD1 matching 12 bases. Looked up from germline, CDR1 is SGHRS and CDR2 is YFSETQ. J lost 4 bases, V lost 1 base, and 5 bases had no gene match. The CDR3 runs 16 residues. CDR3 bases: TGCGCCAGCAGCTTGTCTTGGGACAGGGGGCCCTATGGCTACACCTTC. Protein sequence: CASSLSWDRGPYGYTF.

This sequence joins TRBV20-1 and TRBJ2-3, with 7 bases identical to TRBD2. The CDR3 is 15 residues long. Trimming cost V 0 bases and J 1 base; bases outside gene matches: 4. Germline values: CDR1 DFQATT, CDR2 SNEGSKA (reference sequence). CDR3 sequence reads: CSARDSGRRTDTQYF. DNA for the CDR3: TGCAGTGCTAGAGATTCCGGGAGGCGCACAGATACGCAGTATTTT.

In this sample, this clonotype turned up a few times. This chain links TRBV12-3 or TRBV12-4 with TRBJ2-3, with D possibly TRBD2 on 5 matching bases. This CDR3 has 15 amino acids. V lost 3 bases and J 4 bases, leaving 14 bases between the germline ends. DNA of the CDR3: TGTGCCAGCAGTTTCTCCCGGGAAGGTCCAGATACGCAGTATTTT. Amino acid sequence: CASSFSREGPDTQYF.

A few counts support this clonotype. For the CDR3, the DNA is TGTGCCAGCAGTTTATTTGGTGGGGGACGGAAGAATCAGCCCCAGCATTTT. This sequence encodes CASSLFGGGRKNQPQHF. V and J are TRBV28 and TRBJ1-5, with a tentative D call TRBD1 (5 bases). The CDR3 length is 17 residues. Germline loops: CDR1 MDHEN, CDR2 SYDVKM. V dropped 1 base and J dropped 4 bases, with 17 bases sitting between them.

CDR3: CASSLSTGNLKFKLFF. Here the CDR3 DNA reads TGCGCCAGCAGCTTATCGACAGGGAACCTTAAATTTAAACTGTTTTTT. V usage is TRBV5-1 and J usage is TRBJ1-4; 7 bases align to TRBD1. Germline V lookup: CDR1 SGHRS, CDR2 YFSETQ. CDR3 size: 16 residues. The J segment lost 11 bases and the V segment lost 2 bases, leaving 15 bases of the junction unmatched.

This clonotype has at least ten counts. The CDR3 DNA reads as TGTGCCAGCAGCATACAGGGGAGGAACACCGGGGAGCTGTTTTTT. Translation gives CASSIQGRNTGELFF. The rearrangement links TRBV5-4 to TRBJ2-2, with 7 bases matching TRBD1. There are 15 residues in the CDR3. Per germline, CDR1 SGHNT and CDR2 YYREEE (reference sequence). The ends lost 4 bases at V and 1 base at J; junction bases unmatched: 4.

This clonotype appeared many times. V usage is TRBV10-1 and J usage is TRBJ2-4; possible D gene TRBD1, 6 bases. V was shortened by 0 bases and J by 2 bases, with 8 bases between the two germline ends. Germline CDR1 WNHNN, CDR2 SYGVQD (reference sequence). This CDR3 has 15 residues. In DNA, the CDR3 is TGCGCCAGCAGTGAGTCAACAGGGTCCAAAAACATTCAGTACTTC. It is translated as CASSESTGSKNIQYF.